Presented here are 2 T cell receptor beta chains from one specimen sequenced in a study of shared clonotypes between healthy human individuals (dated by TCRdb to the early 2020s). The library was prepared using the immunoSEQ multiplex PCR assay. TCRdb provides this immuneACCESS table in a form limited to in-frame rearrangements. Some clones are lacking; in checked studies, under half of them reflect an unresolved V gene, and why the rest are absent is not known. The sample table contains millions of clones; only one count was recorded for 85% to 95% of them. About 0.13% of the sample goes to the ten largest clones. The specimen was naive CD4+ T cells sorted from blood. The cell subset or site tag for this specimen amounts to: CD45RA+ positively selected. Source of these receptors: a man aged 18 to 29 in good health.

This chain uses TRBV29-1 with TRBJ2-5, with TRBD1 identical over 7 bases. J gave up 5 bases and V 4 bases, and 4 bases lay outside the gene matches. CDR3 length: 12 residues. Germline V gene lookup returns CDR1 SQVTM and CDR2 ANQGSEA. The CDR3 coding sequence is TGCAGCGTTGTGCCACAGGGGGAGACCCAGTACTTC. It is translated as CSVVPQGETQYF.

In DNA form, the CDR3 reads TGTGCCAGCAGATTTACAGGGGGATTTAACTATGGCTACACCTTC. Its protein product is CASRFTGGFNYGYTF. The rearrangement links TRBV5-4 to TRBJ1-2; 8 nucleotides line up with TRBD1. CDR1 is SGHNT and CDR2 is YYREEE in the germline V gene (reference sequence). The ends lost 5 bases at V and 1 base at J; junction bases unmatched: 7. This CDR3 has 15 amino acids.